What follows is one TCR beta chain and its context. From the 5' RACE reads, TCRdb called clonotypes with MiXCR, one entry per CDR3 protein. The sample contains around 37,000 distinct CDR3 sequences, 29% of which appear only once. Memory CD4+ cells were defined as CD4+CD45RO+CD25-. This CDR3 has 15 amino acids. The V gene's germline CDR1 is SGHRS and CDR2 YFSETQ. The V end was cut by 2 bases, the J end by 0 bases, with 10 bases between. The source of this sequence is a female donor with breast cancer. The rearrangement uses TRBV5-1 and TRBJ2-3; D gene unclear. The sequenced sample was memory CD4+ T cells sorted from a lymph node. The sample's subset: memory CD4+ T cells, CD4+CD45RO+CD25-. The CDR3 loop reads CASSFRHPSTDTQYF. The CDR3 DNA reads as TGCGCCAGCAGCTTCCGACACCCCAGCACAGATACGCAGTATTTT.